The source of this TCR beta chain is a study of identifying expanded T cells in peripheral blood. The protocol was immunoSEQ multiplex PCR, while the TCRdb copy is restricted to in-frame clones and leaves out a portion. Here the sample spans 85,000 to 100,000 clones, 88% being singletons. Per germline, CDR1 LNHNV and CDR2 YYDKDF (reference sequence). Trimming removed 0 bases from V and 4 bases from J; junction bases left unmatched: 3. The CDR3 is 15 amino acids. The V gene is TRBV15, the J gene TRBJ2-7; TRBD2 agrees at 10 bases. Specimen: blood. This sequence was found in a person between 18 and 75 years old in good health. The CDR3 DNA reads TGTGCCACCAGCAGAGATCAGACTAGCGGGTACGAGCAGTACTTC. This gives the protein CATSRDQTSGYEQYF.